The 3 T cell receptor beta chains reported below all come from one sample, sequenced in a study of shared clonotypes between healthy human individuals. Some clones are missing from TCRdb's copy, which holds only in-frame ones; the method was immunoSEQ multiplex PCR. The sample contains about 470,000 clones, about 76% of which appear only once. The sequencing sample was made of PBMCs. These TCRs come from a woman aged 40 to 49 in good health. Some clones in this sample may be carry-over from other donors' samples.

V and J are TRBV19 and TRBJ1-5, with D possibly being TRBD1 (6 bases). Germline CDR1 and CDR2: LNHDA and SQIVND (reference sequence). The CDR3 is 13 amino acids. Trimming pared 3 bases from V and 5 bases from J, leaving 8 bases between. CDR3 DNA sequence: TGTGCCAGTAGTATTAGGGGGGATCAGCCCCAGCATTTT. Translation: CASSIRGDQPQHF.

On this clone itself: Just one base apart from a much larger clone, this may be a read error. The J gene is TRBJ2-2, the V gene TRBV11-3; D not certain. The V gene's germline CDR1 is SGHNT and CDR2 YENEEA. Deletions cut 6 bases from V and 2 bases from J, with 4 bases between. CDR3 length: 12 amino acids. The CDR3 bases are TGTGCCAGCAGACTCAACACCGGGGAGCTGTTTTTT. Translating it yields CASRLNTGELFF.

The rearrangement links TRBV30 to TRBJ1-2; D may be TRBD1 (5 bases). Looked up from germline, CDR1 is GTSNPN and CDR2 is SVGIG (reference sequence). This CDR3 comprises 14 residues. Trimming stripped 5 bases from V and 5 bases from J, with 18 bases between. CDR3 residues: CAWQGGGDVYGYTF. Here the CDR3 DNA reads TGTGCCTGGCAGGGTGGGGGGGATGTTTATGGCTACACCTTC.